This TCR beta chain was identified during a study of blood T cell repertoires in COVID-19. Study context: The samples span acute and convalescent COVID-19 from the United States, Italy and Spain.

Authors' data handling: From reference gene primer amplification, estimates of nucleated cell counts were derived. TCRdb keeps only in-frame clones here, not all; method: immunoSEQ multiplex PCR. V and J calls and clone size come straight from that table; D and trimming were deduced from the DNA. Among tens of thousands of clones listed, nearly 90% were seen once. The CDR3 consists of 14 residues. Germline loops: CDR1 SGHAT, CDR2 FQNNGV. The V gene lost 3 bases and the J gene lost 6 bases, with 12 bases spanning the gap. V is TRBV11-2 and J is TRBJ2-1; tentative D call: TRBD1 (5 bases). Sequencing was done on a sample of peripheral blood. The sequence was collected from a man aged 50-60 years with active COVID-19. The CDR3 reads CASSFPGSANEQFF. In nucleotides, the CDR3 is TGTGCCAGCAGCTTCCCAGGGTCCGCCAATGAGCAGTTCTTC.